What follows are 9 T cell receptor beta chains derived from one specimen sequenced in a study. TCRdb reanalysed the RT-PCR reads using MiXCR and keeps one entry per CDR3 protein. Here the sample spans 550,000 to 750,000 distinct CDR3 sequences, approximately 15% being singletons. The specimen was memory CD4+ T cells from blood. All receptors derive from a female donor in good health, serving as a healthy control.

This clonotype was found many times. CDR3 nucleotide sequence: TGTGCCAGCAGTTTCCCGGACGGCCGGGGGGCGGATACGCAGTATTTT. This gives the protein CASSFPDGRGADTQYF. The chain joins TRBV12-3 or TRBV12-4 to TRBJ2-3, with D perhaps matching TRBD2 (7 bases). Deletions cut 3 bases from V and 6 bases from J, with 19 bases between. The CDR3 sequence is 16 residues long.

This chain links TRBV20-1 with TRBJ1-5; 10 positions match TRBD1. This CDR3 region has 16 residues. The V gene's germline CDR1 is DFQATT and CDR2 SNEGSKA (reference sequence). The J segment lost 5 bases and the V segment lost 3 bases, leaving 10 bases of the junction unmatched. In nucleotides, the CDR3 is TGCAGTGCTAGCTCGGCCGGGACAGGGGACGATCAGCCCCAGCATTTT. Translating gives CSASSAGTGDDQPQHF.

J is TRBJ1-1 and V is TRBV5-1; D uncertain. CDR3 length: 14 residues. Germline V CDR1 and CDR2: SGHRS, YFSETQ. V was cut by 4 bases and J by 7 bases, with 17 bases left in between. CDR3 residues: CASSRYGFFGEAFF. The CDR3, as DNA: TGCGCCAGCAGCAGATATGGATTTTTCGGTGAAGCTTTCTTT.

This clonotype was found a few times. J is TRBJ2-2 and V is TRBV20-1, with 10 bases aligning to TRBD2. The CDR3 has 16 amino acids. The junction had 12 bases not matched to a gene; V was cut back by 3 bases and J by 8 bases. Looked up from germline, CDR1 is DFQATT and CDR2 is SNEGSKA (reference sequence). As DNA, the CDR3 is TGCAGTGCTAGGGGGGAGTGGCTAGCGGGAGCGGGGGAGCTGTTTTTT. Residues: CSARGEWLAGAGELFF.

This rearrangement joins TRBV7-2 to TRBJ2-7; TRBD1 is a possible D gene (5 bases). CDR3 length equals 14 residues. Germline assignment: CDR1 SGHTA and CDR2 FQGNSA. V was shortened by 5 bases and J by 5 bases, with 16 bases between the two germline ends. The CDR3 loop reads CASSLNGAGNEQYF. The CDR3 DNA follows: TGTGCCAGCAGCCTTAATGGGGCAGGGAACGAGCAGTACTTC.

The gene calls are TRBV5-1 and TRBJ2-1, with D tentatively TRBD2 (5 bases). The CDR3 extends over 16 amino acids. The ends were cut back, 3 bases at V and 10 bases at J, with 23 bases in the middle. The V gene's germline CDR1 is SGHRS and CDR2 YFSETQ. CDR3 nucleotides: TGCGCCAGCAGCTCTGCGAAATCGGGATTTGTGGACGAGCAGTTCTTC. Amino acid sequence: CASSSAKSGFVDEQFF.

The CDR3 nucleotides read TGTGCCAGTAGTATAGATACGACGGGGGTCTACAATGAGCAGTTCTTC. It encodes CASSIDTTGVYNEQFF. The rearrangement links TRBV19 to TRBJ2-1, with a weak D call TRBD2 (6 bases). This CDR3 region has 16 residues. The V and J ends lost 0 bases and 3 bases respectively, with 12 bases between them. Germline CDR1 and CDR2: LNHDA and SQIVND (reference sequence).

The chain uses TRBV6-5 and TRBJ1-1; 12 nucleotides agree with TRBD1. V lost 0 bases, J lost 2 bases, and 7 bases stayed unmatched. The CDR3 totals 18 residues. CDR1 is MNHEY, CDR2 SVGAGI, per germline. CDR3: CASSYSWGQGALNTEAFF. CDR3 DNA: TGTGCCAGCAGTTACTCGTGGGGACAGGGGGCCCTTAACACTGAAGCTTTCTTT.

This clonotype was seen ten or more times. This chain connects TRBV12-3 or TRBV12-4 to TRBJ2-7; D is unclear. The CDR3 covers 14 residues. Trimming removed 7 bases from V and 1 base from J, with 14 bases in between. CDR3 in amino acids: CASKPQTQSYEQYF. The CDR3 coding sequence is TGTGCCAGCAAACCCCAGACGCAGTCCTACGAGCAGTACTTC.